Below, 27 T cell receptor beta chains from the same sample are listed, as sequenced in a study of T cell responses to AZD1222 COVID-19 vaccine. Only in-frame clones appear in the TCRdb table, and some are missing; sequencing was by immunoSEQ multiplex PCR. The data show over 45,000 clones, 70% to 90% seen once. Sequences were derived from peripheral blood, sampled on day 0 of AZD1222 vaccination. The receptors here all came from an adult in good health.

The chain employs TRBV4-1 and TRBJ1-5; D not resolved. V lost 1 base and J lost 3, with 13 bases in between. The CDR3 length is 16 residues. Germline loops: CDR1 MGHRA, CDR2 YSYEKL. As DNA, the CDR3 is TGCGCCAGCAGCCAAGTAACGTCCGGGAACAATCAGCCCCAGCATTTT. Translated, it gives CASSQVTSGNNQPQHF.

J is TRBJ2-7 and V is TRBV6-5, with D possibly being TRBD1 (5 bases). V shed 0 bases and J shed 1 base, with 10 bases lying between them. Germline CDR1 and CDR2: MNHEY and SVGAGI. This CDR3 has 15 amino acids. CDR3 DNA: TGTGCCAGCAGTTACTCGGGGCGGTTTTCCTACGAGCAGTACTTC. Amino acids: CASSYSGRFSYEQYF.

The chain is built from TRBV27 and TRBJ1-3; D not certain. The CDR3 has 14 residues. Trimming stripped 2 bases from V and 4 bases from J, with 9 bases between. Germline V CDR1 and CDR2: MNHEY, SMNVEV (reference sequence). CDR3 protein: CASSLTGKGNTIYF. In nucleotides, the CDR3 is TGTGCCAGCAGTTTAACGGGAAAGGGAAACACCATATATTTT.

V and J are TRBV30 and TRBJ2-3; 10 bases line up with TRBD2. The CDR3 has 16 residues. After removal of 6 bases from V and 0 bases from J, the junction contained 9 bases not matched to a gene. The germline CDR1 and CDR2 sequences are GTSNPN and SVGIG (reference sequence). CDR3 residues: CACLLAGVSSTDTQYF. The DNA for the CDR3 is TGTGCCTGCCTTCTAGCGGGGGTTTCTAGCACAGATACGCAGTATTTT.

The chain recombines TRBV7-8 with TRBJ1-1; D not resolved. Germline V CDR1 and CDR2: SGHVS, FQNEAQ. The V and J ends lost 3 bases and 9 bases respectively, with 14 bases between them. The CDR3 runs to 13 residues. The CDR3 spells CASSFPGSLKAFF. The CDR3 bases are TGTGCCAGCAGCTTCCCCGGGTCCTTAAAAGCTTTCTTT.

The CDR3 spells CASSSFPDSGNEKLFF. Written as DNA, the CDR3 is TGTGCCAGCAGTTCCTTTCCCGACAGTGGAAATGAAAAACTGTTTTTT. The V and J genes are TRBV7-9 and TRBJ1-4; TRBD1 might be the D (5 bases). The V end was cut by 6 bases, the J end by 5 bases, with 19 bases between. The CDR3 consists of 16 residues. In germline, CDR1 is SEHNR, CDR2 FQNEAQ (reference sequence). The entire variable domain, with the rest obtained from reference TRBV7-9 and TRBJ1-4, is as follows: DTGVSQNPRHKITKRGQNVTFRCDPISEHNRLYWYRQTLGQGPEFLTYFQNEAQLEKSRLLSDRFSAERPKGSFSTLEIQRTEQGDSAMYLCASSSFPDSGNEKLFFGSGTQLSVL.

V gene TRBV28 combines with J gene TRBJ1-5; D might be TRBD1 (6 bases). Germline CDR1 MDHEN, CDR2 SYDVKM. The germline V and J ends were trimmed by 11 bases and 2 bases, with 19 bases remaining between them. This CDR3 region has 15 residues. The CDR3 is CAGGTGGWGNQPQHF. In nucleotides, the CDR3 is TGTGCCGGAGGGACCGGGGGCTGGGGCAATCAGCCCCAGCATTTT.

The chain couples TRBV11-2 to TRBJ2-3; 7 bases align to TRBD2. The CDR3 extends over 16 amino acids. Germline V gene lookup returns CDR1 SGHAT and CDR2 FQNNGV. V was clipped by 0 bases and J by 2 bases; unmatched bases: 5. The CDR3 region has the DNA TGTGCCAGCAGCTTAGAGGTAGCGGGCATCACAGATACGCAGTATTTT. This sequence encodes CASSLEVAGITDTQYF.

In nucleotides, the CDR3 is TGTGCCAGCACTAGGGACAGGGGCTACGAGCAGTACTTC. As protein: CASTRDRGYEQYF. The chain is built from TRBV6-5 and TRBJ2-7; TRBD1 matches at 10 bases. The CDR3 extends over 13 amino acids. Germline V CDR1 and CDR2: MNHEY, SVGAGI. Trimming removed 7 bases from V and 3 bases from J; junction bases left unmatched: 3.

V is TRBV5-1 and J is TRBJ2-3; TRBD1 matches 8 bases. V lost 3 bases to trimming and J lost 4 bases; unmatched junction nucleotides: 7. Germline V gene data show CDR1 as SGHRS and CDR2 as YFSETQ. The CDR3 has 15 amino acids. The chain's CDR3 is CASSWDRPGADTQYF. In DNA, the CDR3 is TGCGCCAGCAGCTGGGACAGGCCAGGCGCAGATACGCAGTATTTT.

The sample holds one count of this clone. The V and J genes are TRBV10-3 and TRBJ1-2; D is possibly TRBD1 (5 bases). The germline V gene has CDR1 ENHRY and CDR2 SYGVKD. V gave up 8 bases and J gave up 1 base, with 8 bases separating them. This CDR3 comprises 12 residues. CDR3 amino acids: CAIGGNNYGYTF. The CDR3 DNA reads TGTGCCATCGGGGGGAATAACTATGGCTACACCTTC.

This clone was counted a single time. The gene calls are TRBV12-3 or TRBV12-4 and TRBJ1-1; D gene unclear. Trimming pared 2 bases from V and 9 bases from J, leaving 10 bases between. The CDR3 contains 12 residues. The CDR3: CASSLMQDQAFF. DNA for the CDR3: TGTGCCAGCAGTTTAATGCAGGACCAAGCTTTCTTT.

This chain joins TRBV7-2 and TRBJ2-7, with D unresolved. CDR1 is SGHTA and CDR2 is FQGNSA in the germline V gene. The germline V and J ends were trimmed by 2 bases and 2 bases, with 7 bases remaining between them. The CDR3 has 13 residues. CDR3 sequence (DNA): TGTGCCAGCAGCTTACAGCCAACCTACGAGCAGTACTTC. It codes for CASSLQPTYEQYF. The variable domain in full, completed from reference TRBV7-2 and TRBJ2-7, reads GAGVSQSPSNKVTEKGKDVELRCDPISGHTALYWYRQSLGQGLEFLIYFQGNSAPDKSGLPSDRFSAERTGGSVSTLTIQRTQQEDSAVYLCASSLQPTYEQYFGPGTRLTVT.

The chain recombines TRBV29-1 with TRBJ2-7, with TRBD1 matching 8 bases. Germline CDR1 is SQVTM and CDR2 is ANQGSEA. There are 12 residues in the CDR3. Trimming removed 5 bases from V and 5 bases from J; junction bases left unmatched: 5. This CDR3 is CSVRQGINEQYF. CDR3 sequence (DNA): TGCAGCGTTCGACAGGGGATCAACGAGCAGTACTTC.

This rearrangement joins TRBV4-2 to TRBJ2-3; TRBD2 agrees at 8 bases. The CDR3 has 16 residues. V was pared by 0 bases and J by 4 bases, with 6 bases of the junction left unmatched. Germline assignment: CDR1 LGHNA and CDR2 YNFKEQ. CDR3 sequence (DNA): TGTGCCAGCAGCCAAGATGACGGGGGGGGGCCAGATACGCAGTATTTT. It specifies CASSQDDGGGPDTQYF.

V gene TRBV9 combines with J gene TRBJ2-2; D is possibly TRBD2 (6 bases). V was clipped by 6 bases and J by 5 bases, with 20 bases between them. The CDR3 extends over 16 amino acids. Germline V gene lookup returns CDR1 SGDLS and CDR2 YYNGEE. CDR3 bases: TGTGCCAGCACCCCTGGGGCGGGGATTGGAACCGGGGAGCTGTTTTTT. It codes for CASTPGAGIGTGELFF.

The J gene is TRBJ2-1, the V gene TRBV28; TRBD2 aligns across 12 bases. The CDR3 length is 19 residues. Trimming took 5 bases from V and 1 from J; bases not matched to a gene: 12. Looked up from germline, CDR1 is MDHEN and CDR2 is SYDVKM. The chain's CDR3 is CASSPGLAGGLGSYNEQFF. The CDR3 DNA sequence: TGTGCCAGCAGTCCCGGCCTAGCGGGGGGGTTGGGTTCCTACAATGAGCAGTTCTTC. Complete variable domain (other parts from reference TRBV28 and TRBJ2-1): DVKVTQSSRYLVKRTGEKVFLECVQDMDHENMFWYRQDPGLGLRLIYFSYDVKMKEKGDIPEGYSVSREKKERFSLILESASTNQTSMYLCASSPGLAGGLGSYNEQFFGPGTRLTVL.

The rearrangement joins TRBV12-2 to TRBJ2-7; whether TRBD2, the table's D call, matches the DNA was not checked. TRBV12-2 is flagged as a pseudogene. The CDR3 length is 13 residues. The DNA for the CDR3 is TGTGCAAGTCGCGCCGGGGGAATCTACGAGCAGTACTTC. Its protein is CASRAGGIYEQYF.

Here the CDR3 DNA reads TGTGCCAGCAGCTTAGCCCCACAGGCCTACAATGAGCAGTTCTTC. This encodes CASSLAPQAYNEQFF. The chain links TRBV11-3 to TRBJ2-1; the D gene is possibly TRBD1 (5 bases). Trimming shortened V by 1 base and J by 2 bases, and 9 bases separated the two germline ends. Germline assignment: CDR1 SGHNT and CDR2 YENEEA. This CDR3 is built from 15 residues.

The chain combines TRBV4-3 with TRBJ1-6; D perhaps matches TRBD1 (5 bases). V was trimmed by 0 bases and J by 7 bases, leaving 13 bases between them. Germline V gene sequence: CDR1 LGHNA, CDR2 YSLEER. The CDR3 is made up of 16 amino acids. The CDR3 loop reads CASSQERGAQNSPLHF. DNA for the CDR3: TGCGCCAGCAGCCAAGAGAGGGGCGCACAAAATTCACCCCTCCACTTT.

A single count supports this clone. This rearrangement joins TRBV19 to TRBJ2-1, with D uncertain. Germline CDR1 reads LNHDA; CDR2 reads SQIVND (reference sequence). CDR3 length: 14 residues. V dropped 0 bases and J dropped 4 bases, with 7 bases sitting between them. This CDR3 reads CASSIEVGYNEQFF. The DNA of the CDR3 is TGTGCCAGTAGTATAGAGGTCGGGTACAATGAGCAGTTCTTC. The variable domain in full, with the rest retrieved from reference TRBV19 and TRBJ2-1, is DGGITQSPKYLFRKEGQNVTLSCEQNLNHDAMYWYRQDPGQGLRLIYYSQIVNDFQKGDIAEGYSVSREKKESFPLTVTSAQKNPTAFYLCASSIEVGYNEQFFGPGTRLTVL.

The chain employs TRBV19 and TRBJ2-5; TRBD2 matches 9 bases. CDR1 is LNHDA, CDR2 SQIVND, per germline (reference sequence). After removal of 5 bases from V and 4 bases from J, the junction contained 5 bases not matched to a gene. The CDR3 runs to 14 residues. CDR3 bases: TGTGCCAGTAGTCCTAGCGGGGTGAGAGAGACCCAGTACTTC. Protein sequence: CASSPSGVRETQYF.

The chain's CDR3 is CASSDDPGLSSETQYF. The CDR3 DNA sequence: TGTGCCAGCAGTGATGACCCGGGACTTAGTTCAGAGACCCAGTACTTC. The chain joins TRBV25-1 to TRBJ2-5, with a weak D call TRBD2 (6 bases). CDR1 and CDR2 from the germline V gene are MGHDK and SYGVNS. The V end lost 3 bases, the J end lost 4 bases, and 18 bases lay between the germline ends. There are 16 residues in the CDR3.

Of note for this clone: A junction end diverges from the germline sequence, so it may reflect a read error. This chain connects TRBV7-9 to TRBJ2-3; TRBD2 aligns across 12 bases. The germline gives CDR1 SEHNR, CDR2 FQNEAQ (reference sequence). The CDR3 has 15 amino acids. CDR3 nucleotide sequence: TGTGCCAGCAGCCTAGCGGGGGGGAACACAGATACGCAGTATTTT. Residues: CASSLAGGNTDTQYF.

This clone has just a few counts. The junction departs from the called germline gene at one end, perhaps through a read error. This chain joins TRBV28 and TRBJ1-1; D not resolved. The germline CDR1 and CDR2 sequences are MDHEN and SYDVKM. The CDR3 loop spans 11 amino acids. The CDR3 DNA follows: TGTGCCAGCACTTTAGAACCAGAAGCTTTCTTT. This translates into CASTLEPEAFF.

This clone was observed a few times. The chain carries TRBV2 and TRBJ1-1; 8 nucleotides align to TRBD1. The CDR3 is 15 amino acids. The V gene's germline CDR1 is SNHLY and CDR2 FYNNEI. The V and J ends lost 1 base and 1 base, in that order; junction bases with no gene match: 2. The CDR3 here is CASSEDGTGNTEAFF. CDR3 sequence (DNA): TGTGCCAGCAGTGAAGACGGGACAGGGAACACTGAAGCTTTCTTT.

The chain carries TRBV3-1 (or the pseudogene TRBV3-2) and TRBJ1-4; unclear D gene. The CDR3 totals 14 residues. V lost 1 base and J lost 3, with 6 bases in between. CDR1 and CDR2 from the germline V gene are LGHDT and YNNKEL (reference sequence). The CDR3 reads CASSQVGSNEKLFF. DNA of the CDR3: TGTGCCAGCAGCCAAGTCGGATCTAATGAAAAACTGTTTTTT.